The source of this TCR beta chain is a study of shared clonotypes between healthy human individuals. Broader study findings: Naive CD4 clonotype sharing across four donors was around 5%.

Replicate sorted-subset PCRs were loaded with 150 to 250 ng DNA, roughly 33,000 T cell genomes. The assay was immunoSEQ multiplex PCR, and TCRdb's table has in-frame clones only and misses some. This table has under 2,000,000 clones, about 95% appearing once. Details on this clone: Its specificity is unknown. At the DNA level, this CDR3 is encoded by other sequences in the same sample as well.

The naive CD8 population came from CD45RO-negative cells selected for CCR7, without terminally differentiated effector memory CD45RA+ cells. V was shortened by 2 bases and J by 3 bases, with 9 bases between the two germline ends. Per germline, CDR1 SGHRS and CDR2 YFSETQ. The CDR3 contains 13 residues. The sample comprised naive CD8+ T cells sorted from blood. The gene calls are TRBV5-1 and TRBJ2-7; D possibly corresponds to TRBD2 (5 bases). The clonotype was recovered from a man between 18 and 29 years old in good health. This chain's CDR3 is CASSLGLNYEQYF. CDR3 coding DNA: TGCGCCAGCAGCTTAGGACTGAACTACGAGCAGTACTTC.